This record looks at one TCR beta chain sequence and its context. Its target is unknown. The data were taken from a study of T cell responses to AZD1222 COVID-19 vaccine. Study-wide points: Spike-specific TCR breadth and depth grew following two AZD1222 doses.

This CDR3 comprises 15 residues. Germline V CDR1 and CDR2: SGHAT, FQDESV (reference sequence). Trimming cost V 3 bases and J 3 bases, with 14 bases left between them. Clones were read by immunoSEQ multiplex PCR, and TCRdb kept only the in-frame ones, dropping some. The table records some 150,000 clones, 90% to 95% of them present only once. V usage is TRBV11-1 and J usage is TRBJ1-1; tentatively, D is TRBD1 (5 bases). The material was peripheral blood, obtained on day 0 of AZD1222 vaccination. This clonotype was obtained from an adult in good health. CDR3 bases: TGTGCCAGCAGCTTCAGTTGGGGGAGGGACACTGAAGCTTTCTTT. Translating gives CASSFSWGRDTEAFF.